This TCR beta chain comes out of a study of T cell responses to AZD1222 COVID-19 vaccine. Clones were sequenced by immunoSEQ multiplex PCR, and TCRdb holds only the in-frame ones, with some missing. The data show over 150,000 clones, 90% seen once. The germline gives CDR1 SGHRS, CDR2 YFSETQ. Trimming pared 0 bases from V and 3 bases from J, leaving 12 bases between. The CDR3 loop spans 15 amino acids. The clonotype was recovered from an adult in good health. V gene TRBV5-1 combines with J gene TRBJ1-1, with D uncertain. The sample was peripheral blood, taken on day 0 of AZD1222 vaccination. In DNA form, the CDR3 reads TGCGCCAGCAGCTTGGGTTTAGGCACTCACACTGAAGCTTTCTTT. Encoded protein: CASSLGLGTHTEAFF. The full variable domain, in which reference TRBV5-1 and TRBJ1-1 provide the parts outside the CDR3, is KAGVTQTPRYLIKTRGQQVTLSCSPISGHRSVSWYQQTPGQGLQFLFEYFSETQRNKGNFPGRFSGRQFSNSRSEMNVSTLELGDSALYLCASSLGLGTHTEAFFGQGTRLTVV.